Below are 10 T cell receptor beta chains sequenced from a single sample in a study of response to subunit inactivated influenza vaccine. TCRdb re-called the RT-PCR reads with MiXCR, one entry per CDR3 protein. In the table there are hundreds of thousands of distinct CDR3 sequences, 14% of which are singletons. The source was PBMCs from blood, collected around 15 days before vaccination. The receptor set was obtained from a middle-aged man who received an inactivated influenza vaccine.

The rearrangement uses TRBV3-1 and TRBJ1-5; D gene ambiguous. The CDR3 has 14 residues. Germline loops: CDR1 LGHDT, CDR2 YNNKEL (reference sequence). Trimming removed 1 base from V and 2 bases from J, with 6 bases in between. CDR3 in DNA: TGTGCCAGCAGCCAAGTCCAGGGCAATCAGCCCCAGCATTTT. Residues: CASSQVQGNQPQHF.

The J gene is TRBJ2-5, the V gene TRBV6-2 or TRBV6-3; 9 nucleotides align to TRBD2. The CDR3 extends over 15 amino acids. V shed 0 bases and J 7 bases; nucleotides not matched to a gene: 6. Looked up from germline, CDR1 is MNHEY and CDR2 is SVGEGT. The CDR3 spells CASSYSASGTSTQYF. In nucleotides, the CDR3 is TGTGCCAGCAGTTACTCGGCTAGCGGGACCTCGACCCAGTACTTC.

The rearrangement joins TRBV27 to TRBJ2-7; tentatively, D is TRBD1 or TRBD2 (5 bases each). The CDR3 has 16 amino acids. Between the trimmed V and J ends, which lost 0 bases and 0 bases, there was a span of 12 bases. CDR1 and CDR2 from the germline V gene are MNHEY and SMNVEV (reference sequence). In DNA form, the CDR3 reads TGTGCCAGCAGTTTATCAGGGGTGGGGGTCTCCTACGAGCAGTACTTC. Translating it yields CASSLSGVGVSYEQYF.

This clonotype was seen only a few times. This sequence joins TRBV6-2 or TRBV6-3 and TRBJ1-4; D is perhaps TRBD1 (5 bases). The ends were cut back, 5 bases at V and 10 bases at J, with 14 bases in the middle. Germline V gene data show CDR1 as MNHEY and CDR2 as SVGEGT. The CDR3 contains 13 residues. The CDR3 coding sequence is TGTGCCAGCAGTCGGGGGGAATCTGGAAAACTGTTTTTT. The encoded protein is CASSRGESGKLFF.

In this sample, this clonotype turned up a few times. V gene TRBV4-2 combines with J gene TRBJ2-2; 8 bases match TRBD1. There are 18 residues in the CDR3. Per germline, CDR1 LGHNA and CDR2 YNFKEQ. With 5 bases clipped from V and 0 bases from J, the junction kept 11 bases outside the gene matches. In DNA, the CDR3 is TGTGCCAGCAGCTCACAATCTCAGGGGGCCGCGAACACCGGGGAGCTGTTTTTT. Amino acid sequence: CASSSQSQGAANTGELFF.

This clonotype showed up many times. V is TRBV7-2 and J is TRBJ2-6, with D unclear. Per the germline V gene, CDR1 is SGHTA and CDR2 is FQGNSA. The CDR3 is 16 residues long. V lost 4 bases and J 0 bases, leaving 10 bases between the germline ends. The CDR3 here is CASSSRRGSGANVLTF. The CDR3 coding sequence is TGTGCCAGCAGCTCCAGACGAGGCTCTGGGGCCAACGTCCTGACTTTC.

A few counts support this clonotype. The J gene is TRBJ2-5, the V gene TRBV4-2; 8 bases match TRBD2. CDR1 is LGHNA and CDR2 is YNFKEQ in the germline V gene. With 1 base clipped from V and 5 bases from J, the junction kept 9 bases outside the gene matches. The CDR3 contains 16 residues. This chain's CDR3 is CASSQVQREFSETQYF. The CDR3 nucleotides are TGTGCCAGCAGCCAAGTCCAGCGGGAGTTCTCGGAGACCCAGTACTTC.

The gene calls are TRBV6-5 and TRBJ2-3; D gene unclear. Per germline, CDR1 MNHEY and CDR2 SVGAGI. The CDR3 loop spans 15 amino acids. Between the trimmed V and J ends, which lost 8 bases and 0 bases, there was a span of 15 bases. The CDR3 loop is CASVENLRSTDTQYF. In DNA, the CDR3 is TGTGCCAGCGTTGAGAACCTCAGGAGCACAGATACGCAGTATTTT.

The V gene is TRBV6-1, the J gene TRBJ2-1, with 7 bases fitting TRBD1. Losses at the gene ends were 8 bases for V and 8 bases for J; bases not matched to a gene: 15. Germline-derived CDR1 and CDR2 are MNHNS and SASEGT. The CDR3 covers 15 residues. The CDR3 sequence: CASRTNPGGSYEQFF. The CDR3 DNA sequence: TGTGCCAGCCGGACGAATCCAGGGGGATCGTATGAGCAGTTCTTC.

In this sample, this clonotype turned up many times. J is TRBJ2-7 and V is TRBV5-5; the D gene is possibly TRBD1 (5 bases). Germline-derived CDR1 and CDR2 are SGHKS and YYEKEE (reference sequence). This CDR3 is 16 amino acids long. V gave up 5 bases and J gave up 0 bases, with 18 bases separating them. Here the CDR3 DNA reads TGTGCCAGCAGTTACCTCCCGGACATTAGCTCCTACGAGCAGTACTTC. This gives the protein CASSYLPDISSYEQYF.